The rows below give T cell receptor beta chains drawn from one sample of a study of blood T cell repertoires in COVID-19. Sequencing used immunoSEQ multiplex PCR; TCRdb keeps in-frame clones, though not all of them. The sample has a few hundred thousand clones, roughly 88% seen once. The material sequenced was PBMCs or T cells enriched from blood (not recorded which). The receptors derive from a woman aged 45-59 years who had recovered from COVID-19. Each CDR3 is given with its conserved first and last residue. For some rows the clone size is stated as once, few or many, or as a class when expanded; others skip it.

size: .; J: TRBJ2-7; V: TRBV7-9; CDR3: CASSLAGTSSEQYF
size: .; J: TRBJ2-7; V: TRBV5-1; CDR3: CASSREGDYEQYF
size: once; J: TRBJ2-1; V: TRBV10-1; CDR3: CATVDRVNNEQFF
size: few; J: TRBJ1-5; V: TRBV27; CDR3: CASSEFSNQPQHF
size: .; J: TRBJ2-1; V: TRBV14; CDR3: CASSLRRGLGGNEQFF
size: few; J: TRBJ2-7; V: TRBV27; CDR3: CASRLQGSGYEQYF
size: .; J: TRBJ2-7; V: TRBV2; CDR3: CASSDIGEGGSEQYF
size: once; J: TRBJ1-5; V: TRBV5-1; CDR3: CASSLYGQPSEPQHF
size: .; J: TRBJ1-2; V: TRBV28; CDR3: CASSFGGQKGYTF
size: .; J: TRBJ1-2; V: TRBV28; CDR3: CATTAGVYGYTF
size: .; J: TRBJ2-3; V: TRBV7-8; CDR3: CASSPHGAGRTDTQYF
size: .; J: TRBJ1-5; V: TRBV29-1; CDR3: CSVLEGTGRYQPQHF
size: .; J: TRBJ2-7; V: TRBV6-5; CDR3: CASSYRGQGVNEQYF
size: .; J: TRBJ1-2; V: TRBV19; CDR3: CASSIDTGNYGYTF
size: .; J: TRBJ2-1; V: TRBV2; CDR3: CAGRGLAAYNEQFF
size: .; J: TRBJ2-1; V: TRBV20-1; CDR3: CSASLAVSYNEQFF
size: once; J: TRBJ2-7; V: TRBV6-5; CDR3: CASSLYYSYEQYF
size: .; J: TRBJ2-1; V: TRBV10-3; CDR3: CAIRPTGAEGHNEQFF
size: .; J: TRBJ1-2; V: TRBV6-6; CDR3: CASSLDRGNYGYTF
size: .; J: TRBJ1-4; V: TRBV28; CDR3: CASSSIPDREKLFF
size: .; J: TRBJ2-1; V: TRBV9; CDR3: CASSVDGSGTYNEQFF
size: once; J: TRBJ2-1; V: TRBV12-5; CDR3: CASGLYAGTSFLEQFF
size: .; J: TRBJ1-5; V: TRBV20-1; CDR3: CSASRDADQPQHF
size: .; J: TRBJ2-7; V: TRBV28; CDR3: CASSLTSGETYEQYF
size: .; J: TRBJ1-5; V: TRBV6-5; CDR3: CASILGTGRNQPQHF
size: few; J: TRBJ1-4; V: TRBV6-5; CDR3: CASRRQFNEKLFF
size: .; J: TRBJ2-7; V: TRBV6-5; CDR3: CASSKTGSSYEQYF
size: .; J: TRBJ2-7; V: TRBV10-2; CDR3: CASNRDRNYEQYF
size: .; J: TRBJ1-1; V: TRBV6-5; CDR3: CASGPAAGGNTEAFF
size: .; J: TRBJ1-1; V: TRBV6-5; CDR3: CASTYTEAFF
size: .; J: TRBJ1-6; V: TRBV4-2; CDR3: CASSLRDRENSPLHF
size: .; J: TRBJ2-1; V: TRBV19; CDR3: CASSISDRAANEQFF
size: .; J: TRBJ2-5; V: TRBV29-1; CDR3: CSVLEETQYF
size: once; J: TRBJ2-3; V: TRBV6-5; CDR3: CASSTGLSTDTQYF
size: .; J: TRBJ1-4; V: TRBV7-8; CDR3: CASSSGVFADRLNEKLFF
size: .; J: TRBJ2-5; V: TRBV7-9; CDR3: CASSQGRGLASVQETQYF
size: .; J: TRBJ1-5; V: TRBV20-1; CDR3: CSARGQQSNSNQPQHF
size: .; J: TRBJ1-2; V: TRBV15; CDR3: CATSYRGRYGYTF
size: .; J: TRBJ1-2; V: TRBV6-5; CDR3: CASSPTGFNYGYTF
size: .; J: TRBJ2-5; V: TRBV5-5; CDR3: CASSLAGETQYF
size: .; J: TRBJ1-2; V: TRBV29-1; CDR3: CSVEVQSTSGYTF
size: .; J: TRBJ2-7; V: TRBV27; CDR3: CASSNPQGSGSYEQYF
size: few; J: TRBJ1-1; V: TRBV3-1/TRBV3-2; CDR3: CASSSTGWRGAFF
size: .; J: TRBJ1-4; V: TRBV27; CDR3: CASSFSQSEKLFF
size: few; J: TRBJ2-1; V: TRBV4-2; CDR3: CASSPRTSGRDDEQFF
size: .; J: TRBJ1-4; V: TRBV5-1; CDR3: CASSPLGQGEKLFF
size: .; J: TRBJ1-2; V: TRBV7-2; CDR3: CASSSSFQGGYTF
size: .; J: TRBJ1-5; V: TRBV7-8; CDR3: CASSLPGQGAGQPQHF
size: .; J: TRBJ1-5; V: TRBV27; CDR3: CASSLPGGNQPQHF